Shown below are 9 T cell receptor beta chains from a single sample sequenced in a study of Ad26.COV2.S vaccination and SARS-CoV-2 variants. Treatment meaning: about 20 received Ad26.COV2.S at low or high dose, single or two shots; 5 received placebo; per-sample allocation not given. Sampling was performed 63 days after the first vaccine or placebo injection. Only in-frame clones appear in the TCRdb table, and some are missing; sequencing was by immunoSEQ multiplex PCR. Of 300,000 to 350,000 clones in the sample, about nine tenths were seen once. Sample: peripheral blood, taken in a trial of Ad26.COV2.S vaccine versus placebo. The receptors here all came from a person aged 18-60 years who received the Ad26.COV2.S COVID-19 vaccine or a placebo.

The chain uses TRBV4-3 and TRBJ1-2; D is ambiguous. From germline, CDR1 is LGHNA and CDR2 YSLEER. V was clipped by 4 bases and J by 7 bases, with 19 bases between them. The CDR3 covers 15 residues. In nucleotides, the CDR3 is TGCGCCAGCAGCCGACGTTTGGGGATAGAGGCTGGCTACACCTTC. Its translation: CASSRRLGIEAGYTF.

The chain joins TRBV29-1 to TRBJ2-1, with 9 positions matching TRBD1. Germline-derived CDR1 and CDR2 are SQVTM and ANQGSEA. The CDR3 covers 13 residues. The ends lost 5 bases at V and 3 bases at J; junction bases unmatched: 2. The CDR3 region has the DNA TGCAGCGTTCGACAGGGGGGCTACAATGAGCAGTTCTTC. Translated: CSVRQGGYNEQFF.

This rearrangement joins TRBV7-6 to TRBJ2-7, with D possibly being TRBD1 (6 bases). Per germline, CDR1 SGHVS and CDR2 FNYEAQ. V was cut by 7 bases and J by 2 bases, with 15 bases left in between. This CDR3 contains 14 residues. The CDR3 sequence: CASINRDKTYEQYF. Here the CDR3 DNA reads TGTGCCAGCATCAATAGGGACAAAACCTACGAGCAGTACTTC.

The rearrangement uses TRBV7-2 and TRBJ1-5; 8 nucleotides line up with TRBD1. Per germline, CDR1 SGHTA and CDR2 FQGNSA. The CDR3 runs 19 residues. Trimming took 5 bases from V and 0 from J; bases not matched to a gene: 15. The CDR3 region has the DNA TGTGCCAGCAGCAATCCCTCCAGGGGGCTAGTGTATAGCAATCAGCCCCAGCATTTT. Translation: CASSNPSRGLVYSNQPQHF.

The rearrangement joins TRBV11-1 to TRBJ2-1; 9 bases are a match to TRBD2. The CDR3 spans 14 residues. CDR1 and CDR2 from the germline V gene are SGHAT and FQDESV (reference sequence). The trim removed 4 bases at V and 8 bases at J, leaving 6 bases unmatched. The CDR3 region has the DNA TGTGCCAGCAGCTCTTTAGCGGGAGTATATGAGCAGTTCTTC. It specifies CASSSLAGVYEQFF. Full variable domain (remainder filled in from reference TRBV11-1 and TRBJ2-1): EAEVAQSPRYKITEKSQAVAFWCDPISGHATLYWYRQILGQGPELLVQFQDESVVDDSQLPKDRFSAERLKGVDSTLKIQPAELGDSAMYLCASSSLAGVYEQFFGPGTRLTVL.

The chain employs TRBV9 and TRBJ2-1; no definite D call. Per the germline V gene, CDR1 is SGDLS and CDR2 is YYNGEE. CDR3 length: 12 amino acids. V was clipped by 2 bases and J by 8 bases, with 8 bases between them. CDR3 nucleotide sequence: TGTGCCAGCAGCGTCCCCGCCGATGAGCAGTTCTTC. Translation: CASSVPADEQFF.

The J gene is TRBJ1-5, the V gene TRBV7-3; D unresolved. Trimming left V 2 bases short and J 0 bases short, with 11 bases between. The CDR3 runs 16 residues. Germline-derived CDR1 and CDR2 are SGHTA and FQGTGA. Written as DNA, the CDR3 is TGTGCCAGCAGCTTATATGGCGGTAATAGCAATCAGCCCCAGCATTTT. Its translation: CASSLYGGNSNQPQHF.

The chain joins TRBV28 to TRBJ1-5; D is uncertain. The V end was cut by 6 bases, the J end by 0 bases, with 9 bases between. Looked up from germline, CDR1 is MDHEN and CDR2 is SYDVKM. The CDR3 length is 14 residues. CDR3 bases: TGTGCCAGCAGCCCGGGATCTAGCAATCAGCCCCAGCATTTT. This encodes CASSPGSSNQPQHF.

DNA for the CDR3: TGTGCCAGCAGCGTAGACACCTACTCTGGAAACACCATATATTTT. This sequence encodes CASSVDTYSGNTIYF. The V call is TRBV9, the J call TRBJ1-3; no firm D call. This CDR3 contains 15 residues. Per the germline V gene, CDR1 is SGDLS and CDR2 is YYNGEE. V lost 0 bases, J lost 0 bases, and 7 bases lay in between.